The next 2 T cell receptor beta chains were all read from a single sample in a study of blood T cell repertoires in COVID-19. TCRdb's table, derived via immunoSEQ multiplex PCR, lists solely in-frame clones and lacks some. The sample yields hundreds of thousands of clones, less than 90% seen once. The sequenced material came from peripheral blood. Receptor source: a woman aged 65 to 85 with active or convalescent COVID-19.

The rearrangement uses TRBV27 and TRBJ2-3; TRBD2 aligns across 10 bases. After removal of 5 bases from V and 4 bases from J, the junction contained 6 bases not matched to a gene. The CDR3 totals 15 residues. Germline CDR1 reads MNHEY; CDR2 reads SMNVEV (reference sequence). The CDR3 DNA reads TGTGCCAGCAGTGCGACTAGCGGGTTGGCAGATACGCAGTATTTT. Protein product: CASSATSGLADTQYF.

The V call is TRBV30, the J call TRBJ2-5; the D gene is possibly TRBD1 (5 bases). Germline V lookup: CDR1 GTSNPN, CDR2 SVGIG (reference sequence). This CDR3 contains 13 residues. Trimming shortened V by 3 bases and J by 0 bases, and 8 bases separated the two germline ends. Here the CDR3 reads CAWSRAYQETQYF. The DNA of the CDR3 is TGTGCCTGGAGCAGGGCCTACCAAGAGACCCAGTACTTC.